Here is one T cell receptor beta chain with its context. The data derive from a study of blood T cell repertoires in COVID-19. The repertoire was sequenced with immunoSEQ multiplex PCR; TCRdb's copy has only in-frame clones and lacks some. The sample lists a few hundred thousand clones, 80% to 90% occurring once. The CDR3 spans 13 residues. Trimming took 2 bases from V and 9 from J, leaving 13 bases between them. This receptor was identified in a young woman who had been exposed to COVID-19. Specimen: PBMCs or T cells enriched from blood (not recorded which). The J gene is TRBJ1-1, the V gene TRBV12-3 or TRBV12-4; D is unclear. CDR3 nucleotide sequence: TGTGCCAGCAGTTTAAGGGTGGGCGGGAAAGCTTTCTTT. This codes for CASSLRVGGKAFF.